Described below is a single TCR beta chain sequence and its context. Its cognate antigen is unknown. Produced via immunoSEQ multiplex PCR; TCRdb's table is partial and in-frame only. Of approximately 100,000 clones in the sample, roughly 90% were seen once. The data were taken from a study of cytomegalovirus exposure and HLA in healthy donors. Findings and caveats of the study: As was reported, the classifier diagnosed cytomegalovirus status with high specificity and sensitivity. It was confirmed in vitro that a few of the CMV-associated chains were specific for CMV antigens.

Germline CDR1 and CDR2: MDHEN and SYDVKM. V was shortened by 10 bases and J by 7 bases, with 24 bases between the two germline ends. The CDR3 covers 15 residues. The clonotype comes from a woman aged 18-35 years in good health and CMV-seronegative. Sequencing was carried out using PBMCs. J is TRBJ2-3 and V is TRBV28; tentatively, D is TRBD2 (7 bases). CDR3 bases: TGTGCCACCTACGAACGGGGGGCAACATTAAATACGCAGTATTTT. Translation gives CATYERGATLNTQYF.